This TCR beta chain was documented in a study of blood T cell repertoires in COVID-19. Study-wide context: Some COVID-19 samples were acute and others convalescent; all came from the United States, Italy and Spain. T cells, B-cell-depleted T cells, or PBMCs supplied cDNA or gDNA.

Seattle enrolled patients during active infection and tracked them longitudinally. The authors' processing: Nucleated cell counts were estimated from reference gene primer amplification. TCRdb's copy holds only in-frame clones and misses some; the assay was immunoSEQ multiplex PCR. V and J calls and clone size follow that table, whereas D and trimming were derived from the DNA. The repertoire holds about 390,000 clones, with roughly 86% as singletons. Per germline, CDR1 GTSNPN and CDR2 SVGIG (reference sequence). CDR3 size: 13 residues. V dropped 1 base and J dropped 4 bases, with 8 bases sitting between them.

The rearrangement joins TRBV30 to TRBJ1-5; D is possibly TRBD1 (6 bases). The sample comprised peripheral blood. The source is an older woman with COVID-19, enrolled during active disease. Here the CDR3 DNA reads TGTGCCTGGAGTGGAAGGGGGAATCAGCCCCAGCATTTT. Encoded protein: CAWSGRGNQPQHF.